This T cell receptor beta chain is drawn from a study of CD8 T cells in Susac syndrome. Study in general: Treatment status at blood draw for the Susac syndrome patients was therapy-naive, corticosteroids, or intravenous immunoglobulin alone.

The CDR3 covers 17 residues. The germline CDR1 and CDR2 sequences are KGHDR and SFDVKD. The J segment lost 6 bases and the V segment lost 3 bases, leaving 6 bases of the junction unmatched. Random hexamers primed reverse transcription of about 0.45 to 1 ug RNA. Amplification of TCR beta CDR3 used immunoSEQ multiplex PCR across 54 Vbeta and 13 Jbeta. TCRdb re-derived calls from the immunoSEQ multiplex PCR reads in MiXCR, one entry per CDR3 protein. The sample carries approximately 190,000 distinct CDR3 sequences, about 91% recorded once. From blood CD8+ and CD4+ T cells, TCR beta sequences were generated. To note about this clonotype: Its antigen is not identified.

Overall study findings and caveats: The CD4+ T cell repertoires from Susac syndrome exhibited no clonal expansion.

Sequences were obtained from CD4+ T cells from PBMCs. The receptor was derived from a human donor with Susac syndrome. The chain combines TRBV24-1 with TRBJ2-2; 13 bases are a match to TRBD2. The CDR3: CATSDQGLAGSPGELFF. CDR3 DNA: TGTGCCACCAGTGATCAGGGACTAGCGGGATCCCCCGGGGAGCTGTTTTTT.